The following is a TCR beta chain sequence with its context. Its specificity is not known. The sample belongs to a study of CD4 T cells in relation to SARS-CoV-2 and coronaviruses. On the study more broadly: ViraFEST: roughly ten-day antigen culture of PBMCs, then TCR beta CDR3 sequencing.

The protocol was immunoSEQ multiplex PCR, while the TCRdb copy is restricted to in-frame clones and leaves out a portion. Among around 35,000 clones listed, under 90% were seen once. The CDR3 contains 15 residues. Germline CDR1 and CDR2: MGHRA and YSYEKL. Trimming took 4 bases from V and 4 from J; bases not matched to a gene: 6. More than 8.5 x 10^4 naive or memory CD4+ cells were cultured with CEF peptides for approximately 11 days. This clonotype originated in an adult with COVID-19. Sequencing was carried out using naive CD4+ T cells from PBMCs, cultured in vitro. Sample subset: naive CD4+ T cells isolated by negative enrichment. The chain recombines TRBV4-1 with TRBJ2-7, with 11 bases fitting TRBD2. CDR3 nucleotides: TGCGCCAGCAGCCGAGTGGGACTAGCGGATTACGAGCAGTACTTC. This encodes CASSRVGLADYEQYF.